This T cell receptor (beta chain) was identified during a study of blood T cell repertoires in COVID-19. Study as a whole: The study drew acute and convalescent COVID-19 samples from the United States, Italy and Spain. The analysed material was cDNA or gDNA that came from T cells, B-cell-depleted T cells, or PBMCs.

This clone was counted a single time. V was pared by 8 bases and J by 7 bases, with 14 bases between. CDR3 length equals 13 residues. Germline V gene lookup returns CDR1 SGHNT and CDR2 YENEEA. Per the authors' pipeline: Estimation of nucleated cell counts was performed using reference gene primer amplification. Measured with immunoSEQ multiplex PCR; TCRdb has only the in-frame clones, and not every one. That table supplies the V and J calls and clone size; D and trimming were determined from the DNA. The data show roughly 110,000 clones, roughly 80% seen once. The TCR sequence derives from a woman aged 55-69 years with acute or convalescent COVID-19. What was sequenced was peripheral blood. The J gene is TRBJ2-2, the V gene TRBV11-3; D might be TRBD2 (5 bases). The CDR3 DNA reads as TGTGCCAGCGAGTATCGGGAAAACGGGGAGCTGTTTTTT. This sequence encodes CASEYRENGELFF.